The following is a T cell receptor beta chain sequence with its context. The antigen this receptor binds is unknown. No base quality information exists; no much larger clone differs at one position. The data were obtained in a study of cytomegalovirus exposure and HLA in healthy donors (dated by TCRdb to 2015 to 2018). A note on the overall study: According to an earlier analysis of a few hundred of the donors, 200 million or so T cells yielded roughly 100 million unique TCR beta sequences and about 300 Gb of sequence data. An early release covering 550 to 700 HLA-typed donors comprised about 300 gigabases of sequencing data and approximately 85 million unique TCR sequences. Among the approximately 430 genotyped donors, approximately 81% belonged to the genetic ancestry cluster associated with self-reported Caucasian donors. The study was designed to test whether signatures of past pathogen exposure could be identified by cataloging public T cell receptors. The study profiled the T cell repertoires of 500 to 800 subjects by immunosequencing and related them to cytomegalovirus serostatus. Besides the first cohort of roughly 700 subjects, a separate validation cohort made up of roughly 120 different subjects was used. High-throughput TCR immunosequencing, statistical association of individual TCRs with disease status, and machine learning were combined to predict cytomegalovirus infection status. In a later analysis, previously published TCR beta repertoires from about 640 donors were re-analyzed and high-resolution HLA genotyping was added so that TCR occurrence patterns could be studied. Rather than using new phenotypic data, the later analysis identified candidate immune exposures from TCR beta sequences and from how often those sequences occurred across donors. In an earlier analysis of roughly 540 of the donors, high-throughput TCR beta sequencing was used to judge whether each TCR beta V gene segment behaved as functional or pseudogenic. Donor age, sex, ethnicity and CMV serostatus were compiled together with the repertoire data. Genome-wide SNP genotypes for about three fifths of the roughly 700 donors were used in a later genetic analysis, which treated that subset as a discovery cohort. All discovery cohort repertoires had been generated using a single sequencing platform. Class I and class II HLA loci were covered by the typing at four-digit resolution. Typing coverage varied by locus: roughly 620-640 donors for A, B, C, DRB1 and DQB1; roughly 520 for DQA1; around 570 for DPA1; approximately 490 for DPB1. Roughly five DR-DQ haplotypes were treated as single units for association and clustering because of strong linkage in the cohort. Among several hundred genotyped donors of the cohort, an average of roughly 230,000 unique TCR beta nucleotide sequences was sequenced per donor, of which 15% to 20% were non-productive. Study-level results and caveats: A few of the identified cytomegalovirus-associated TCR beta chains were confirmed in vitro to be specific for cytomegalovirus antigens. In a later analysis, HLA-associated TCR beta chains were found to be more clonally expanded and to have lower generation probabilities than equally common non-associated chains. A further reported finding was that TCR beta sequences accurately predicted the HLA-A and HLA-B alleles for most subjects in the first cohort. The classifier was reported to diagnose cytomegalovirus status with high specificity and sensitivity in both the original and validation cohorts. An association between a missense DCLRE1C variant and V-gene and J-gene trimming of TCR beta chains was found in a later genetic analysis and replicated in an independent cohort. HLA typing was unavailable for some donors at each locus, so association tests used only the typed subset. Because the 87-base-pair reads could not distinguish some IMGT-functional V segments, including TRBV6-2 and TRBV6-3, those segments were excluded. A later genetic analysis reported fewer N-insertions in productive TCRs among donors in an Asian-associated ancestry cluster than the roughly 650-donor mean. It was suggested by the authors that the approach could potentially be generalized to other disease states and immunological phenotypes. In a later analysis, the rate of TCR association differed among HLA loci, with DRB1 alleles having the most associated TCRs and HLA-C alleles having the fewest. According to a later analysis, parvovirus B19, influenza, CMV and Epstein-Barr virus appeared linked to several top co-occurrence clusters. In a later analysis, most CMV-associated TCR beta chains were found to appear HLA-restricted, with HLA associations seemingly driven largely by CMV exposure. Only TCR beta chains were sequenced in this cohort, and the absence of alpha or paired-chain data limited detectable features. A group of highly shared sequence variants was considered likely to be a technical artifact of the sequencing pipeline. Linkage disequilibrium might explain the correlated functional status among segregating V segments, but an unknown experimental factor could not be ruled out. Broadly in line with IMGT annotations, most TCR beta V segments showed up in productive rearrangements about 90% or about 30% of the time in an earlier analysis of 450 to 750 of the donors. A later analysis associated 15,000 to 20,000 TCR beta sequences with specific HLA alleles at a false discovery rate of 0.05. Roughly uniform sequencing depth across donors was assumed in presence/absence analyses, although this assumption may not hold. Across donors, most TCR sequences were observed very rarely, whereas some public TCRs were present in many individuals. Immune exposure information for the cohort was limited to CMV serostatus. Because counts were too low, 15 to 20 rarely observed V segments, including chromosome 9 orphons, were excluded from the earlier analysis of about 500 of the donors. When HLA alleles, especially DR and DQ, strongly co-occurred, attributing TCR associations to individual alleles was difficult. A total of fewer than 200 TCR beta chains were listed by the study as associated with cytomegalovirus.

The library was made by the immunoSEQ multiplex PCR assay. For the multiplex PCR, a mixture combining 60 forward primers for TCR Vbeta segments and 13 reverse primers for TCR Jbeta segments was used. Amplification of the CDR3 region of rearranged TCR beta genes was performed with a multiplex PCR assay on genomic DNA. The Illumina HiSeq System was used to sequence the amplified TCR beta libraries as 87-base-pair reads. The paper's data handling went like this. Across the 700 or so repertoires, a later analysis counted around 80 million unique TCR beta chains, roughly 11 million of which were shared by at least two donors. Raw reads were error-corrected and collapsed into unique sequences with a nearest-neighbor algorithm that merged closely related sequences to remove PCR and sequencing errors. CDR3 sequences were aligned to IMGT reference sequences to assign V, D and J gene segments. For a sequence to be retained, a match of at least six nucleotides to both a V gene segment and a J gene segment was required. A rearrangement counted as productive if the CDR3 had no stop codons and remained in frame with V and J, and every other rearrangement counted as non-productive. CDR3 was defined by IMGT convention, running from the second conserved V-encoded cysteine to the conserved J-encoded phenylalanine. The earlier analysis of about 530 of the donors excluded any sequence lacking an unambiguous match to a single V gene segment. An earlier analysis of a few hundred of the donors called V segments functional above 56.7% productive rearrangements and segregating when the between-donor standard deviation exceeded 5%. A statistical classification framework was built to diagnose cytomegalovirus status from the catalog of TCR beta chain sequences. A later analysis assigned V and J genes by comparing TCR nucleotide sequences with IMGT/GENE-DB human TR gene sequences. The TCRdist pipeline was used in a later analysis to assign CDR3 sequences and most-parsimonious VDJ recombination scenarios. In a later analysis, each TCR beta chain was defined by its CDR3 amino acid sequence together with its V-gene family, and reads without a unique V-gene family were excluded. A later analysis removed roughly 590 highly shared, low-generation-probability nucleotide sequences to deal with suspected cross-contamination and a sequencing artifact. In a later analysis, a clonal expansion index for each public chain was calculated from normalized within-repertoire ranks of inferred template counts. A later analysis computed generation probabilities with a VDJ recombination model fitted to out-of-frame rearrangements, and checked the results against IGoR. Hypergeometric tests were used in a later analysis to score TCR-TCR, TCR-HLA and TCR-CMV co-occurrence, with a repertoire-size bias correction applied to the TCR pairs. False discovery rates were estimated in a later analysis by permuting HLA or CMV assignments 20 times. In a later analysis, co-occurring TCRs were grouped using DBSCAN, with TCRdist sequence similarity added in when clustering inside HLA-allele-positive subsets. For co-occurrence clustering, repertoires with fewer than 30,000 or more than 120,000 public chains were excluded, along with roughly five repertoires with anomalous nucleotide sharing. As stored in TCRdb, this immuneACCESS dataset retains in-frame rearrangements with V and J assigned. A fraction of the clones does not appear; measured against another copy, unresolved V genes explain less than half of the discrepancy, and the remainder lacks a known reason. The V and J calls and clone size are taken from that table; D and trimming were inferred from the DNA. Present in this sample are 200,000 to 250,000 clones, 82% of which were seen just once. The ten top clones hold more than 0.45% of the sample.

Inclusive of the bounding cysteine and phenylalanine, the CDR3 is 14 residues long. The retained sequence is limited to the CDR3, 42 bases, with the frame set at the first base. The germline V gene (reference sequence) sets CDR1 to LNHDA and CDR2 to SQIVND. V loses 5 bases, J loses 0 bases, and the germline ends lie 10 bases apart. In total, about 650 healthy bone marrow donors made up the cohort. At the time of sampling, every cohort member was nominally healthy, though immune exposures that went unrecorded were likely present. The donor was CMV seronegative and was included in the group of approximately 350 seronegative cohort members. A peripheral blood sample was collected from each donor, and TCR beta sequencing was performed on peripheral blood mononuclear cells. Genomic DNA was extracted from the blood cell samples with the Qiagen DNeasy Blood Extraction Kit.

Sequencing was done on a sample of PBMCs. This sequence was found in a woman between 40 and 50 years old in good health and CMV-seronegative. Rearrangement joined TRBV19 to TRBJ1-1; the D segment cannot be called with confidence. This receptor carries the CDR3 CASSVQAMNTEAFF. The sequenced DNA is TGTGCCAGTAGTGTTCAGGCAATGAACACTGAAGCTTTCTTT.